The sample holds one count of the clone carrying this T cell receptor (beta chain). The data originate from a study of regulatory T cells in long-lasting Graves disease. Investigators prepared the TCR beta libraries by applying iRepertoire HTBI primers and Arm-PCR of CDR3 regions. TCRdb re-analysed the multiplex PCR reads in MiXCR, keeping a single row per CDR3 protein. The profile shows under 450,000 distinct CDR3 sequences, around 16% of them singletons. V was pared by 3 bases and J by 5 bases, with 15 bases between. CDR1 is SGHKS and CDR2 is YYEKEE in the germline V gene (reference sequence). The CDR3 has 14 amino acids. Time point in this sample: newly diagnosed GD, antithyroid drugs for less than 3 months. Isolated PBMC RNA provided the starting material for the TCR library. Collection of peripheral blood (about 10 milliliters) was done using EDTA tubes. The same specimen was also included in a second study, on T cells in Graves' hyperthyroidism and ophthalmopathy. From that report: Separation of ophthalmopathy from stable hyperthyroidism was achieved by a 13 V-J model.

V and J are TRBV5-5 and TRBJ2-7, with a possible D match to TRBD1 (6 bases). The source material was peripheral blood mononuclear cells (PBMCs), sampled at new diagnosis, from a patient treated with antithyroid drugs. The origin of this receptor is a young woman with Graves disease. CDR3 residues: CASSSMTGTHEQYF. The CDR3 DNA sequence: TGTGCCAGCAGCTCCATGACAGGAACCCACGAGCAGTACTTC.